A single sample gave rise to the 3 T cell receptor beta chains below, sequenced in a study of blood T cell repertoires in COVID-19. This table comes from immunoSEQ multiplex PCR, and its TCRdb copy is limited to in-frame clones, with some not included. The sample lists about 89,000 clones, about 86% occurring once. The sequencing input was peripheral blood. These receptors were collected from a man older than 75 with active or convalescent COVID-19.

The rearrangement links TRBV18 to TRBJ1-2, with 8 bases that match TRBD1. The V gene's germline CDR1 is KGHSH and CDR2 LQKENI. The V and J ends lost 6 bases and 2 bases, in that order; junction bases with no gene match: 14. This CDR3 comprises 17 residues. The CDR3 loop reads CASSPTPDRDLNYGYTF. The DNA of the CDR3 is TGTGCCAGCTCCCCCACTCCGGACAGGGACCTCAACTATGGCTACACCTTC. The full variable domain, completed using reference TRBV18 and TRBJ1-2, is NAGVMQNPRHLVRRRGQEARLRCSPMKGHSHVYWYRQLPEEGLKFMVYLQKENIIDESGMPKERFSAEFPKEGPSILRIQQVVRGDSAAYFCASSPTPDRDLNYGYTFGSGTRLTVV.

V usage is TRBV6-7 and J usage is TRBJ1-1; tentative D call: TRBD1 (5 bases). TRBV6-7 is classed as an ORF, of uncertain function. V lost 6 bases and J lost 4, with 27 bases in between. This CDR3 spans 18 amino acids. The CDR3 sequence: CASSSGTGIGRMGTEAFF. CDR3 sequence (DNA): TGTGCCAGCAGCTCAGGGACGGGCATCGGGAGGATGGGCACTGAAGCTTTCTTT.

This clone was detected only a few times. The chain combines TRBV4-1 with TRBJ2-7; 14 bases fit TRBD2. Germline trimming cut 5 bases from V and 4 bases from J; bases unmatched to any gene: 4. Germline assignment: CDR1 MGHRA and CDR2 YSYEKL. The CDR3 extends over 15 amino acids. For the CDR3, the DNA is TGCGCCAGCAGCAACGGACTAGCGGGAGGTTACGAGCAGTACTTC. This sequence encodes CASSNGLAGGYEQYF.